One sample yielded the 20 T cell receptor beta chains listed below, sequenced in a study of early T cells in non-severe SARS-CoV-2 infection (dated by TCRdb to about 2021). To prepare the library, 5' RACE was applied. The instrument given in TCRdb is NextSeq 500. TCRdb ran its own pipeline on the public reads, namely fastp trimming at Q25 and MiXCR clone calling, and kept in-frame beta chains. A single entry per CDR3 protein holds the most common genes and DNA from its merged rows. Recorded for this sample are under 70,000 distinct CDR3 sequences; about 13% of them occurred a single time. The top ten clonotypes cover 9.3% of the sample. The material was whole blood, obtained at baseline. These receptor sequences come from an adult who was a healthcare worker with PCR-confirmed SARS-CoV-2 infection or an uninfected control (not recorded which).

The J gene is TRBJ2-1, the V gene TRBV12-3 or TRBV12-4; possibly TRBD1 for D (5 bases). This CDR3 comprises 12 residues. Trimming cost V 6 bases and J 8 bases, with 11 bases left between them. CDR3 coding DNA: TGTGCCAGCAGCCTAGACAGTTATGAGCAGTTCTTC. Amino acid sequence: CASSLDSYEQFF.

This clonotype was picked up a small number of times. In nucleotides, the CDR3 is TGTGCCAGCAGCTTAGCGGGAGCCAGCTCCTACAATGAGCAGTTCTTC. Translating gives CASSLAGASSYNEQFF. V gene TRBV11-2 combines with J gene TRBJ2-1; TRBD2 might be the D (6 bases). Germline CDR1 is SGHAT and CDR2 is FQNNGV. Trimming cost V 1 base and J 0 bases, with 10 bases left between them. The CDR3 spans 16 residues.

This chain links TRBV20-1 with TRBJ2-1, with TRBD2 matching 10 bases. J lost 7 bases, V lost 7 bases, and 10 bases had no gene match. CDR1 and CDR2 (germline): DFQATT, SNEGSKA (reference sequence). CDR3 length: 14 amino acids. This CDR3 is CSVFQREGTNEQFF. The DNA of the CDR3 is TGCAGTGTTTTCCAGCGGGAGGGGACGAATGAGCAGTTCTTC.

This clonotype was picked up many times. This chain connects TRBV29-1 to TRBJ2-2; D ambiguous. Germline V gene data show CDR1 as SQVTM and CDR2 as ANQGSEA. The V end was cut by 4 bases, the J end by 7 bases, with 13 bases between. The CDR3 runs to 13 residues. The DNA for the CDR3 is TGCAGCGTTGTCGGGTCCGCTATCGGGGAGCTGTTTTTT. Translated, it gives CSVVGSAIGELFF.

The rearrangement joins TRBV7-2 to TRBJ1-5; D is perhaps TRBD1 (6 bases). This CDR3 has 15 residues. Germline V gene lookup returns CDR1 SGHTA and CDR2 FQGNSA. Deletions cut 4 bases from V and 2 bases from J, with 12 bases between. The CDR3 spells CASSSGTMGNQPQHF. The CDR3 coding sequence is TGTGCCAGCAGCTCGGGGACAATGGGCAATCAGCCCCAGCATTTT.

V is TRBV5-1 and J is TRBJ2-1, with 7 nucleotides matching TRBD2. The CDR3 totals 17 residues. V shed 4 bases and J 10 bases; nucleotides not matched to a gene: 20. The germline V gene encodes CDR1 SGHRS and CDR2 YFSETQ. The CDR3 loop is CASSVSSGTNLQGEQFF. The CDR3 DNA reads TGCGCCAGCAGCGTGTCCTCCGGGACTAACCTCCAAGGGGAGCAGTTCTTC.

This clonotype was seen more than once but under ten times. The gene calls are TRBV3-1 and TRBJ2-1, with TRBD2 matching over 7 bases. The CDR3 extends over 13 amino acids. V shed 0 bases and J 15 bases; nucleotides not matched to a gene: 8. Germline-derived CDR1 and CDR2 are LGHDT and YNNKEL (reference sequence). The CDR3 protein is CASSQDGRGVWFF. CDR3 coding DNA: TGTGCCAGCAGCCAAGATGGGAGGGGAGTCTGGTTCTTC.

This clonotype has at least ten counts. J is TRBJ1-1 and V is TRBV20-1, with D possibly matching TRBD1 (6 bases). Germline V lookup: CDR1 DFQATT, CDR2 SNEGSKA (reference sequence). This CDR3 region has 14 residues. The V end lost 6 bases, the J end lost 0 bases, and 14 bases lay between the germline ends. CDR3 residues: CSAPRQAMNTEAFF. CDR3 sequence (DNA): TGCAGTGCCCCCCGACAGGCAATGAACACTGAAGCTTTCTTT.

The rearrangement links TRBV5-5 to TRBJ2-1; the D gene is possibly TRBD1 (6 bases). CDR3 length: 14 amino acids. Trimming pared 0 bases from V and 8 bases from J, leaving 12 bases between. Germline assignment: CDR1 SGHKS and CDR2 YYEKEE (reference sequence). CDR3 DNA sequence: TGTGCCAGCAGCTTGGTACAGGGCATCGATGAGCAGTTCTTC. As protein: CASSLVQGIDEQFF.

This clonotype was counted only a few times. The V and J genes are TRBV6-5 and TRBJ2-3; D not certain. The germline V and J ends were trimmed by 6 bases and 0 bases, with 13 bases remaining between them. This CDR3 has 15 residues. CDR1 MNHEY and CDR2 SVGAGI come from the germline V gene. CDR3 nucleotide sequence: TGTGCCAGCAGGTTAGATAGGGTCAGCACAGATACGCAGTATTTT. It encodes CASRLDRVSTDTQYF.

In its sample, this clonotype was seen many times. The J gene is TRBJ1-2, the V gene TRBV20-1; D is perhaps TRBD1 (6 bases). The CDR3 is 12 amino acids. Germline CDR1 reads DFQATT; CDR2 reads SNEGSKA (reference sequence). The CDR3 DNA reads TGCACTACAAGACAGGATAACTATGGCTACACCTTC. It translates to CTTRQDNYGYTF.

V gene TRBV19 combines with J gene TRBJ2-7; D possibly corresponds to TRBD2 (6 bases). This CDR3 region has 12 residues. Germline CDR1 reads LNHDA; CDR2 reads SQIVND (reference sequence). With 5 bases removed from V and 3 bases from J, the gap between germline ends came to 8 bases. The CDR3 reads CASSVGLYEQYF. CDR3 DNA sequence: TGTGCCAGTAGTGTGGGACTCTACGAGCAGTACTTC.

The chain carries TRBV3-1 and TRBJ2-2, with a tentative D call TRBD2 (5 bases). The CDR3 totals 11 residues. Trimming stripped 6 bases from V and 7 bases from J, with 6 bases between. Germline-derived CDR1 and CDR2 are LGHDT and YNNKEL (reference sequence). CDR3 nucleotide sequence: TGTGCCAGCAGTGGACTCGGGGAGCTGTTTTTT. Protein sequence: CASSGLGELFF.

The chain uses TRBV27 and TRBJ2-1; 9 bases map to TRBD2. CDR1 and CDR2 (germline): MNHEY, SMNVEV (reference sequence). This CDR3 has 15 amino acids. Germline trimming cut 2 bases from V and 8 bases from J; bases unmatched to any gene: 7. The CDR3 DNA reads TGTGCCAGCAGTTTAGTCGGACTAGCGACGGATGAGCAGTTCTTC. It is translated as CASSLVGLATDEQFF.

This clonotype was seen more than once but under ten times. The V and J genes are TRBV9 and TRBJ1-1, with TRBD1 identical over 10 bases. This CDR3 region has 16 residues. The germline CDR1 and CDR2 sequences are SGDLS and YYNGEE. The junction had 14 bases not matched to a gene; V was cut back by 6 bases and J by 6 bases. The CDR3 DNA reads TGTGCCAGCACCCGGGACAGGGGCTCGGGCTTCCCTGAAGCTTTCTTT. It codes for CASTRDRGSGFPEAFF.

This clonotype was detected only a few times. The rearrangement links TRBV11-1 to TRBJ1-2, with D uncertain. The CDR3 is made up of 12 amino acids. CDR1 SGHAT and CDR2 FQDESV come from the germline V gene (reference sequence). Between the trimmed V and J ends, which lost 5 bases and 2 bases, there was a span of 6 bases. The DNA for the CDR3 is TGTGCCAGCAGCCAGGAGAACTATGGCTACACCTTC. Translation: CASSQENYGYTF.

The genes are TRBV3-1 and TRBJ1-2, with D unclear. Trimming took 0 bases from V and 3 from J, leaving 8 bases between them. CDR3 length equals 14 residues. The V gene's germline CDR1 is LGHDT and CDR2 YNNKEL (reference sequence). This CDR3 reads CASSQDGQDYGYTF. Written as DNA, the CDR3 is TGTGCCAGCAGCCAAGACGGCCAGGACTATGGCTACACCTTC.

This clonotype occurred many times. The chain couples TRBV7-9 to TRBJ2-1, with 9 bases identical to TRBD2. The ends lost 1 base at V and 8 bases at J; junction bases unmatched: 9. The CDR3 has 16 residues. Germline values: CDR1 SEHNR, CDR2 FQNEAQ (reference sequence). The CDR3 region is CASSLDRAGGPDEQFF. The CDR3 region has the DNA TGTGCCAGCAGCTTAGATAGGGCGGGGGGGCCCGATGAGCAGTTCTTC.

V is TRBV30 and J is TRBJ1-4, with D uncertain. With 0 bases removed from V and 8 bases from J, the gap between germline ends came to 16 bases. The CDR3 runs 15 residues. CDR1 is GTSNPN, CDR2 SVGIG, per germline (reference sequence). The CDR3 loop is CAWSVRKGMREKLFF. The DNA of the CDR3 is TGTGCCTGGAGTGTACGCAAGGGAATGAGGGAAAAACTGTTTTTT.

The J gene is TRBJ2-7, the V gene TRBV7-9, with a weak D call TRBD1 (6 bases). Germline values: CDR1 SEHNR, CDR2 FQNEAQ (reference sequence). The CDR3 sequence is 14 residues long. Trimming took 3 bases from V and 2 from J, leaving 11 bases between them. The CDR3 reads CASSLDSTAYEQYF. DNA for the CDR3: TGTGCCAGCAGCTTGGACAGCACAGCCTACGAGCAGTACTTC.